This T cell receptor (beta chain) is from a study of radiotherapy plus CTLA-4 blockade in lung cancer. Study background: Of the patients, 15% to 20% showed objective responses and roughly 31% attained disease control.

Assay used: immunoSEQ multiplex PCR; TCRdb lists only in-frame clones, some missing. The data show roughly 80,000 clones, approximately 73% seen once. Patients with chemo-refractory metastatic non-small-cell lung cancer received focal radiation plus CTLA-4 blockade with ipilimumab. This clone was picked up a small number of times. No antigen is known for it. The junction does not match germline at one end; this may be a read error. Study-wide results and caveats: Radiotherapy was combined with ipilimumab, and tumor-derived TCR clones then expanded in blood.

Germline CDR1 SGHTA, CDR2 FQGNSA. This CDR3 spans 16 amino acids. Material: peripheral blood, obtained from a patient treated with radiotherapy plus ipilimumab. The receptor's source is a human donor with non-small cell lung cancer whose response to radiotherapy plus ipilimumab could not be evaluated. The chain uses TRBV7-2 and TRBJ1-5, with 9 bases aligning to TRBD1. This CDR3 is CASSQTRQGGNQPQHF. The DNA of the CDR3 is TGCGCCAGCAGCCAGACACGACAGGGGGGGAATCAGCCCCAGCATTTT. Combining the CDR3 with reference TRBV7-2 and TRBJ1-5 gives the whole variable domain GAGVSQSPSNKVTEKGKDVELRCDPISGHTALYWYRQSLGQGLEFLIYFQGNSAPDKSGLPSDRFSAERTGGSVSTLTIQRTQQEDSAVYLCASSQTRQGGNQPQHFGDGTRLSIL.